The present T cell receptor (beta chain) was sequenced within a study of shared clonotypes between healthy human individuals. The study, taken as a whole, reports: Inspection by rarefaction showed sorted-subset sequencing to be incomplete despite large depth.

A CD45RA+ naive subset and a CD45RA-negative memory subset were split from CD4+ cells. Genomic DNA (from each subset) was split evenly across several immunoSEQ plates. Using immunoSEQ multiplex PCR, the repertoire was profiled, and TCRdb retains in-frame clones only, with some absent. The data hold 2.5 million or so clones, with roughly nine tenths observed a single time. On this clone itself: Antigen specificity is unknown.

Trimming removed 1 base from V and 8 bases from J, with 8 bases in between. CDR1 is GTSNPN, CDR2 SVGIG, per germline (reference sequence). This CDR3 comprises 12 residues. Sequences were obtained from naive CD4+ T cells sorted from blood. Subset specified: CD45RA+ positively selected. The clonotype originates from a man aged 18 to 30 in good health. The V gene is TRBV30, the J gene TRBJ1-4, with D unclear. As DNA, the CDR3 is TGTGCCTGGAGTGAGTCCCCCGAAAAACTGTTTTTT. As protein: CAWSESPEKLFF.